A selection of T cell receptor beta chains follows, all from one sample in a study of blood T cells in healthy people across ages. A single record per CDR3 protein comes from TCRdb applying MiXCR to the 5' RACE reads. This sample carries almost 1 million distinct CDR3 sequences, 51% of them seen once, and the ten largest clones take about 21%. The sequencing sample was made of blood. The receptors come from a woman aged 60-75 years in good health. The CDR3 runs from the conserved cysteine through the conserved F or W. D genes are given only for firm matches. Rows may omit the clone size; those that give it use once, few, many or a size class.

>TRBJ2-3|TRBD2|TRBV7-8|NA
CASSQTSGRIHTQYF
TGTGCCAGCAGCCAGACTAGCGGGAGAATCCATACGCAGTATTTT
>TRBJ2-7|NA|TRBV20-1|few
CSARDAVGEGYEQYF
TGCAGTGCTAGAGATGCGGTCGGGGAAGGTTACGAGCAGTACTTC
>TRBJ2-5|NA|TRBV6-5|NA
CASSYSGAQYF
TGTGCCAGCAGTTACTCGGGGGCCCAGTACTTC
>TRBJ2-1|TRBD2|TRBV7-6|NA
CASSLEASGRPRNEQFF
TGTGCCAGCAGCTTAGAGGCTAGCGGGAGGCCCCGCAATGAGCAGTTCTTC
>TRBJ2-1|NA|TRBV6-6|NA
CASSYHSRYEQFF
TGTGCCAGCAGTTATCACAGCAGGTATGAGCAGTTCTTC
>TRBJ2-5|NA|TRBV20-1|NA
CSAPTNTGETQYF
TGCAGTGCTCCGACAAACACTGGGGAGACCCAGTACTTC
>TRBJ1-1|NA|TRBV29-1|few
CSAQILDDTEAFF
TGCAGCGCCCAAATATTGGATGACACTGAAGCTTTCTTT
>TRBJ1-4|NA|TRBV28|NA
CASRSPEKLFF
TGTGCCAGTCGGTCCCCTGAAAAACTGTTTTTT
>TRBJ2-1|NA|TRBV6-1|NA
CASSVERTRNEQFF
TGTGCCAGCAGTGTGGAGCGGACGAGGAATGAGCAGTTCTTC
>TRBJ2-3|NA|TRBV7-2|NA
CASSSDAGIGTQYF
TGTGCCAGCAGCTCAGACGCAGGGATTGGGACGCAGTATTTT
>TRBJ1-1|NA|TRBV30|NA
CAWSPPWEGVNTEAFF
TGTGCCTGGAGTCCCCCCTGGGAGGGAGTGAACACTGAAGCTTTCTTT
>TRBJ2-4|NA|TRBV12-3/TRBV12-4|few
CASSLPRQKAKNIQYF
TGTGCCAGCAGTTTACCGCGACAGAAGGCCAAAAACATTCAGTACTTC
>TRBJ2-7|NA|TRBV7-9|NA
CASSPTSLDEQYF
TGTGCCAGCAGCCCAACCTCCCTCGACGAGCAGTACTTC
>TRBJ2-1|NA|TRBV6-2/TRBV6-3|NA
CASTQGAGAIYNEQFF
TGTGCCAGCACCCAGGGCGCGGGGGCCATCTACAATGAGCAGTTCTTC
>TRBJ2-7|TRBD2|TRBV20-1|NA
CSAKTSGGIQYF
TGCAGTGCTAAAACTAGCGGGGGGATTCAGTACTTC
>TRBJ2-2|NA|TRBV7-2|once
CASSGQRYTGELFF
TGTGCCAGCAGCGGGCAACGATACACCGGGGAGCTGTTTTTT
>TRBJ2-3|NA|TRBV7-2|NA
CASSSRVGGATTDTQYF
TGTGCCAGCAGCTCCCGCGTGGGGGGGGCAACCACAGATACGCAGTATTTT